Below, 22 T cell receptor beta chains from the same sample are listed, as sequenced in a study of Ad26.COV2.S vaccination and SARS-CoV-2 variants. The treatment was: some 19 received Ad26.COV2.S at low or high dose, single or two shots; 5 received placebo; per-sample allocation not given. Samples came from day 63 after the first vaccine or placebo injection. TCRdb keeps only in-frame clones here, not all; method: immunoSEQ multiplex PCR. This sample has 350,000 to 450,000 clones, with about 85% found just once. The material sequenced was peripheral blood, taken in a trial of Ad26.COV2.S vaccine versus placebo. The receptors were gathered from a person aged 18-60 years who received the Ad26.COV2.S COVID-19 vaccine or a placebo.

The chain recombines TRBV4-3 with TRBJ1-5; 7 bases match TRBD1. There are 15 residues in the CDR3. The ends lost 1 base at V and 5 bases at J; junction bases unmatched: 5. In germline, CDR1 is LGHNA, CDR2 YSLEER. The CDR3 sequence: CASSQGQGRHQPQHF. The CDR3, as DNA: TGCGCCAGCAGCCAAGGACAGGGAAGACATCAGCCCCAGCATTTT.

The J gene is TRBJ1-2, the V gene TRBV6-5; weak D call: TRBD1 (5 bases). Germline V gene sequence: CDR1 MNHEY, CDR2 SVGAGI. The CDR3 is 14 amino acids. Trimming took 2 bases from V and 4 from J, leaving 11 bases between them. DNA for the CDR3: TGTGCCAGCAGTTACCGGGGGGGTCTCTATGGCTACACCTTC. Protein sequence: CASSYRGGLYGYTF.

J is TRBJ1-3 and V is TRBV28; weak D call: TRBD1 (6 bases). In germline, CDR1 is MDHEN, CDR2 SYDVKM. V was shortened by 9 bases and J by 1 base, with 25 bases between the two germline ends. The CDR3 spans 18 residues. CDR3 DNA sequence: TGTGCCAGTACTCTCCCGACTGGACAGCGTGCATCTGGAAACACCATATATTTT. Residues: CASTLPTGQRASGNTIYF.

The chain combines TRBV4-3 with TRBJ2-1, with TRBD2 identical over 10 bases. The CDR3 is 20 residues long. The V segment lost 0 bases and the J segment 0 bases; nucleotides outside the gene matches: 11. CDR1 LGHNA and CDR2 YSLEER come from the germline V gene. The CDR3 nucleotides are TGCGCCAGCAGCCAAGACCTCTGGACTAGCGGTTGGAGCTCCTACAATGAGCAGTTCTTC. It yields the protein CASSQDLWTSGWSSYNEQFF.

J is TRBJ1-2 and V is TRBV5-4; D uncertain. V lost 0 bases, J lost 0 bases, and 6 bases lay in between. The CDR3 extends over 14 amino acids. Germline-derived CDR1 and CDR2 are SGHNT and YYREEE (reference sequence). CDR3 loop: CASSLGETNYGYTF. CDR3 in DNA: TGTGCCAGCAGCTTGGGGGAGACTAACTATGGCTACACCTTC. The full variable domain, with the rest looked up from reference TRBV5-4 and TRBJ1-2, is ETGVTQSPTHLIKTRGQQVTLRCSSQSGHNTVSWYQQALGQGPQFIFQYYREEENGRGNFPPRFSGLQFPNYSSELNVNALELDDSALYLCASSLGETNYGYTFGSGTRLTVV.

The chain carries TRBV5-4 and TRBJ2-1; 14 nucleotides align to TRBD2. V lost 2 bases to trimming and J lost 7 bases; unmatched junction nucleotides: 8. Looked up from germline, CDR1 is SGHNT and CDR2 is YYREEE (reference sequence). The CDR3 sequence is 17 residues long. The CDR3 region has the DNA TGTGCCAGCAGCTTCTCGACTAGCGGGGGGGCAAGTAATGAGCAGTTCTTC. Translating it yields CASSFSTSGGASNEQFF.

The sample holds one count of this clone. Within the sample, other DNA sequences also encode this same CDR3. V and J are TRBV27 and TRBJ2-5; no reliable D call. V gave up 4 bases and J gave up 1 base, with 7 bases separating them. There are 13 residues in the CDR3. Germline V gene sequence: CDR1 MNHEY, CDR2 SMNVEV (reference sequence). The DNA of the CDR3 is TGTGCCAGCAGTTCGAGTCTCCAAGAGACCCAGTACTTC. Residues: CASSSSLQETQYF.

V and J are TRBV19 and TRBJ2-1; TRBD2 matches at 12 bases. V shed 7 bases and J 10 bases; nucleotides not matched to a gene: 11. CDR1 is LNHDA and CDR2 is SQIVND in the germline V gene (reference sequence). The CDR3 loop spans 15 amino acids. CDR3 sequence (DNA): TGTGCCAGTAAACAACCACTAGCGGGGGGCAACGAGCAGTTCTTC. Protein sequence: CASKQPLAGGNEQFF.

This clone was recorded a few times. The CDR3 sequence is CATSASSVGSYEQYF. Here the CDR3 DNA reads TGTGCCACCAGTGCGAGTAGTGTTGGCTCCTACGAGCAGTACTTC. The chain couples TRBV24-1 to TRBJ2-7; D gene uncertain. Germline CDR1 is KGHDR and CDR2 is SFDVKD. V was clipped by 5 bases and J by 0 bases, with 13 bases between them. The CDR3 contains 15 residues.

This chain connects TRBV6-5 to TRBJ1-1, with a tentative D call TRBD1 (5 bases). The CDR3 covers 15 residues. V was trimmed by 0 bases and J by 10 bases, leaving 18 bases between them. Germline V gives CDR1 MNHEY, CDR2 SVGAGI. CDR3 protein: CASSYSSDSKTGAFF. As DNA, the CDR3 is TGTGCCAGCAGTTACTCGTCCGACAGCAAAACAGGAGCTTTCTTT.

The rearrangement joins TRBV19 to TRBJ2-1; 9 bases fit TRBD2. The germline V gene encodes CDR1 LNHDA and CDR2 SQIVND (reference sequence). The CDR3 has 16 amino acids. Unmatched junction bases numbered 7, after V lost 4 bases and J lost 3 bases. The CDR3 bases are TGTGCCAGTAGTAACGGACTAGCGATACTCTACAATGAGCAGTTCTTC. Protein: CASSNGLAILYNEQFF.

DNA of the CDR3: TGCGCCAGCAGCTGGCTGGGGGGAACGGAGACCCAGTACTTC. Protein sequence: CASSWLGGTETQYF. The rearrangement links TRBV5-1 to TRBJ2-5; a possible D gene is TRBD2 (6 bases). CDR3 length: 14 residues. The ends were cut back, 3 bases at V and 5 bases at J, with 14 bases in the middle. CDR1 is SGHRS and CDR2 is YFSETQ in the germline V gene.

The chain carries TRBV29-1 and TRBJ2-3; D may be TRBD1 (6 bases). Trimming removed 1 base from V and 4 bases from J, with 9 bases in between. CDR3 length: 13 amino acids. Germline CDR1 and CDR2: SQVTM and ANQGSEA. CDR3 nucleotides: TGCAGCGTTGAAGCTTCAGGGGCAGATACGCAGTATTTT. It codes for CSVEASGADTQYF.

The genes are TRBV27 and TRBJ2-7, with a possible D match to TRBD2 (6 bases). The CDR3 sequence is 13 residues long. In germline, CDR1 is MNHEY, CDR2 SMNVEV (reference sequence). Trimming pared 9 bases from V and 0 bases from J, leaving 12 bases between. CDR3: CASWGGNSYEQYF. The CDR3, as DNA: TGTGCCAGTTGGGGCGGGAACTCCTACGAGCAGTACTTC.

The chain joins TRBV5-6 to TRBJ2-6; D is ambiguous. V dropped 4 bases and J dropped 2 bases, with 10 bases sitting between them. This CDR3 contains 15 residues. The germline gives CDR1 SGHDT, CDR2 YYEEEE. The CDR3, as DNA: TGTGCCAGCAGCCCCCGGTCGACTGGGGCCAACGTCCTGACTTTC. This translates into CASSPRSTGANVLTF.

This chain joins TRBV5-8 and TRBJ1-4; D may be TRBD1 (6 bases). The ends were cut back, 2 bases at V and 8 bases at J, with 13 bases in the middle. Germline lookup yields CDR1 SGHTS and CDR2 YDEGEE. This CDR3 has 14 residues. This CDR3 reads CASSLRGGGEKLFF. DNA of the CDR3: TGTGCCAGCAGCTTACGGGGGGGCGGAGAAAAACTGTTTTTT.

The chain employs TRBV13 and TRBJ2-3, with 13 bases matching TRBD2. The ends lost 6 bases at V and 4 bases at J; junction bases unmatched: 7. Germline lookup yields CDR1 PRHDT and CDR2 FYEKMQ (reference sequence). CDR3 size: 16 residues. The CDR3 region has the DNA TGTGCCAGCAGTAGGACTAGCGGGAGTAGAGCAGATACGCAGTATTTT. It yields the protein CASSRTSGSRADTQYF.

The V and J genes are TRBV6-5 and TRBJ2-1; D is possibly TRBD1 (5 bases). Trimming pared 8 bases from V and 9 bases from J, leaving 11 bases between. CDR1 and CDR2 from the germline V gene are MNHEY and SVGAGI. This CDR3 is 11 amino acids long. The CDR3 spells CASQRGAEQFF. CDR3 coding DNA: TGTGCCAGCCAAAGGGGCGCTGAGCAGTTCTTC.

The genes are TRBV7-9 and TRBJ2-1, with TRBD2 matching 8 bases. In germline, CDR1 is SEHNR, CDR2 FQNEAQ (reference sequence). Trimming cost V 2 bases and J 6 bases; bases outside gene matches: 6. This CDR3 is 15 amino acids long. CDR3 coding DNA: TGTGCCAGCAGCTTAACCGGACTAGCAGCCAATGAGCAGTTCTTC. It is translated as CASSLTGLAANEQFF.

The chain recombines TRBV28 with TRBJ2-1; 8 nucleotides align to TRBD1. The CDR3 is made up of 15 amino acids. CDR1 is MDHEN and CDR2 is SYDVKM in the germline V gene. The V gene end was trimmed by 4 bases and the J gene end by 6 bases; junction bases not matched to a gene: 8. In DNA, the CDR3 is TGTGCCAGCAGTTCCGGGACAGGTGAATTCAATGAGCAGTTCTTC. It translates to CASSSGTGEFNEQFF.

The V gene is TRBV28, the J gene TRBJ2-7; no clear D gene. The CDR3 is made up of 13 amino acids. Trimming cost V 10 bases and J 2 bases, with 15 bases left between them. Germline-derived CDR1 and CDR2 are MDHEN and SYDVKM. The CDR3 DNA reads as TGTGCCACCCTAACCCGACAAGCCTACGAGCAGTACTTC. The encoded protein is CATLTRQAYEQYF. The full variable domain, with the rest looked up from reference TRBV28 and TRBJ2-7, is DVKVTQSSRYLVKRTGEKVFLECVQDMDHENMFWYRQDPGLGLRLIYFSYDVKMKEKGDIPEGYSVSREKKERFSLILESASTNQTSMYLCATLTRQAYEQYFGPGTRLTVT.

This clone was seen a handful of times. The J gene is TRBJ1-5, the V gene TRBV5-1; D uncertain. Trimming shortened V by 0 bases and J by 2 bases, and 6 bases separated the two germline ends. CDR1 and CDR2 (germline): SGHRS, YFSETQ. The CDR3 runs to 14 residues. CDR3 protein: CASSLDPGNQPQHF. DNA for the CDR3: TGCGCCAGCAGCTTGGATCCCGGCAATCAGCCCCAGCATTTT.